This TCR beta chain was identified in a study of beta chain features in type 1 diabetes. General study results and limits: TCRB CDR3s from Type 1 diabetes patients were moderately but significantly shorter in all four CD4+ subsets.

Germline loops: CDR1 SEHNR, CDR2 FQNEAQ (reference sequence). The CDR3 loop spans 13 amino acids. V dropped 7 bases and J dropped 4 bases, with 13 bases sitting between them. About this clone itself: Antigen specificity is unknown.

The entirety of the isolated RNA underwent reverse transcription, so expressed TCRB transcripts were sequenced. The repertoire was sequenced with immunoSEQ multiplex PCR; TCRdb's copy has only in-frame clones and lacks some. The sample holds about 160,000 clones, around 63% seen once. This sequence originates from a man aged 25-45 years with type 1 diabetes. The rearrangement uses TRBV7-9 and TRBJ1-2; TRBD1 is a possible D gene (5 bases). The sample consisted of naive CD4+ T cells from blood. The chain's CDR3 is CASTQGWTYGYTF. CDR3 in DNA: TGTGCCAGCACCCAGGGCTGGACCTATGGCTACACCTTC.